Shown below are 32 T cell receptor beta chains from a single sample sequenced in a study of shared clonotypes between healthy human individuals. TCRdb keeps only in-frame clones here, not all; method: immunoSEQ multiplex PCR. The sample lists about 980,000 clones, around three quarters occurring once. The sample comprised memory CD4+ T cells sorted from blood. Subset in this sample: CD45RA-negative fraction. These receptors came from a man younger than 35 in good health.

This clone was detected a few times. The chain joins TRBV5-5 to TRBJ2-5; 8 nucleotides align to TRBD2. CDR1 and CDR2 (germline): SGHKS, YYEKEE (reference sequence). The CDR3 contains 14 residues. V lost 0 bases, J lost 5 bases, and 3 bases stayed unmatched. The CDR3: CASSLGLARETQYF. The CDR3 DNA reads as TGTGCCAGCAGCTTGGGACTAGCGAGGGAGACCCAGTACTTC.

Concerning this clone: Different DNA sequences within this sample yield the same CDR3. This chain links TRBV5-1 with TRBJ2-3; D remains unclear. Germline V gene sequence: CDR1 SGHRS, CDR2 YFSETQ. V was trimmed by 4 bases and J by 0 bases, leaving 12 bases between them. CDR3 size: 15 residues. CDR3 loop: CASSLGAPSTDTQYF. The CDR3 DNA reads TGCGCCAGCAGCCTTGGAGCCCCGAGCACAGATACGCAGTATTTT. The full variable domain, rest sourced from reference TRBV5-1 and TRBJ2-3, is KAGVTQTPRYLIKTRGQQVTLSCSPISGHRSVSWYQQTPGQGLQFLFEYFSETQRNKGNFPGRFSGRQFSNSRSEMNVSTLELGDSALYLCASSLGAPSTDTQYFGPGTRLTVL.

The chain employs TRBV6-4 and TRBJ2-3, with 9 bases fitting TRBD2. The germline gives CDR1 MRHNA, CDR2 SNTAGT. The ends lost 3 bases at V and 10 bases at J; junction bases unmatched: 11. The CDR3 loop spans 15 amino acids. The CDR3 reads CASSEASGALAAQYF. CDR3 bases: TGTGCCAGCAGTGAAGCTAGCGGGGCCTTGGCGGCGCAGTATTTT.

CDR3 DNA sequence: TGCGCCAGCAGCTTGGCTGGACAGGGCACCCACGAGCAGTACTTC. It specifies CASSLAGQGTHEQYF. V gene TRBV5-1 combines with J gene TRBJ2-7, with TRBD1 identical over 8 bases. Trimming cost V 0 bases and J 5 bases; bases outside gene matches: 7. The CDR3 contains 15 residues. Germline CDR1 SGHRS, CDR2 YFSETQ.

This clone was detected only once. This sequence joins TRBV10-2 and TRBJ2-3, with a possible D match to TRBD1 (5 bases). The CDR3 spans 15 residues. Trimming shortened V by 1 base and J by 0 bases, and 8 bases separated the two germline ends. The V gene's germline CDR1 is WSHSY and CDR2 SAAADI. For the CDR3, the DNA is TGCGCCAGCAGTGAGTTGCAGGGAAGCACAGATACGCAGTATTTT. This translates into CASSELQGSTDTQYF.

This clone appeared a few times. The junction shows a germline mismatch at one end, possibly a read error. This rearrangement joins TRBV7-7 to TRBJ2-1; the match to TRBD2 covers 8 bases. This CDR3 has 15 residues. Germline CDR1 is SSHAT and CDR2 is FNYEAQ (reference sequence). The chain's CDR3 is CASSFGLASGNEQFF. DNA for the CDR3: TGTGCTAGCAGCTTCGGACTAGCCTCGGGCAATGAGCAGTTCTTC.

The chain joins TRBV25-1 to TRBJ1-1; 8 bases map to TRBD1. Germline values: CDR1 MGHDK, CDR2 SYGVNS. Losses at the gene ends were 6 bases for V and 3 bases for J; bases not matched to a gene: 9. CDR3 size: 15 residues. CDR3: CASRGDRGYHTEAFF. CDR3 bases: TGTGCCAGCAGAGGAGACAGGGGATATCACACTGAAGCTTTCTTT. Full variable domain (missing parts from reference TRBV25-1 and TRBJ1-1): EADIYQTPRYLVIGTGKKITLECSQTMGHDKMYWYQQDPGMELHLIHYSYGVNSTEKGDLSSESTVSRIRTEHFPLTLESARPSHTSQYLCASRGDRGYHTEAFFGQGTRLTVV.

The rearrangement joins TRBV15 to TRBJ2-2, with a possible D match to TRBD2 (6 bases). Deletions cut 0 bases from V and 0 bases from J, with 14 bases between. CDR3 length equals 18 residues. The germline CDR1 and CDR2 sequences are LNHNV and YYDKDF (reference sequence). The DNA of the CDR3 is TGTGCCACCAGCAGAGATCCCCTCCGGGGGACGAACACCGGGGAGCTGTTTTTT. Translated: CATSRDPLRGTNTGELFF.

The rearrangement links TRBV28 to TRBJ1-4; 10 bases agree with TRBD1. This CDR3 has 14 residues. J was trimmed by 14 bases and V by 4 bases; bases with no gene match: 10. Germline-derived CDR1 and CDR2 are MDHEN and SYDVKM. CDR3 sequence reads: CASSSPGQGYYLFF. DNA for the CDR3: TGTGCCAGCAGTTCCCCGGGACAGGGGTATTACCTGTTTTTT.

The CDR3 here is CASNRAGDDRETQYF. The CDR3 region has the DNA TGCGCCAGCAACCGAGCGGGAGATGATCGAGAGACCCAGTACTTC. The J gene is TRBJ2-5, the V gene TRBV5-1, with 8 bases matching TRBD2. Per germline, CDR1 SGHRS and CDR2 YFSETQ. V gave up 6 bases and J gave up 4 bases; unmatched junction bases: 11. The CDR3 sequence is 15 residues long.

This chain joins TRBV7-2 and TRBJ1-2; TRBD1 matches 7 bases. The CDR3 is made up of 14 amino acids. Germline trimming cut 2 bases from V and 4 bases from J; bases unmatched to any gene: 4. The germline gives CDR1 SGHTA, CDR2 FQGNSA. CDR3 region: CASSLLQGPYGYTF. CDR3 in DNA: TGTGCCAGCAGCTTACTACAGGGGCCCTATGGCTACACCTTC.

The chain combines TRBV28 with TRBJ1-1; D remains unclear. Trimming shortened V by 2 bases and J by 8 bases, and 12 bases separated the two germline ends. The CDR3 runs 13 residues. Germline CDR1 and CDR2: MDHEN and SYDVKM. The CDR3 loop reads CASSLSGQPEAFF. The CDR3 nucleotides read TGTGCCAGCAGTTTAAGTGGTCAGCCCGAAGCTTTCTTT.

The chain links TRBV5-1 to TRBJ1-4; D is undetermined. Germline lookup yields CDR1 SGHRS and CDR2 YFSETQ. V lost 2 bases, J lost 7 bases, and 12 bases lay in between. The CDR3 is 14 residues long. In nucleotides, the CDR3 is TGCGCCAGCAGCTTCAGGCGGGCTAGTGAAAAACTGTTTTTT. Protein product: CASSFRRASEKLFF.

This clone showed up just a few times. The J gene is TRBJ1-5, the V gene TRBV2; D remains ambiguous. CDR1 is SNHLY, CDR2 FYNNEI, per germline. The CDR3 has 13 residues. V was clipped by 5 bases and J by 7 bases, with 12 bases between them. The CDR3 loop is CASSPISAQPQHF. The DNA for the CDR3 is TGTGCCAGCAGTCCAATTTCGGCGCAGCCCCAGCATTTT.

This chain connects TRBV5-1 to TRBJ2-1; 11 bases fit TRBD2. The V segment lost 3 bases and the J segment 8 bases; nucleotides outside the gene matches: 4. The CDR3 covers 14 residues. Germline loops: CDR1 SGHRS, CDR2 YFSETQ. CDR3 bases: TGCGCCAGCAGCTCACTAGCGGGAGTGCATGAGCAGTTCTTC. Translated, it gives CASSSLAGVHEQFF.

The CDR3 region is CASTGQLGETQYF. The CDR3 DNA is TGTGCCAGCACCGGACAGCTAGGGGAGACCCAGTACTTC. The chain is built from TRBV6-5 and TRBJ2-5; TRBD1 is a possible D gene (6 bases). V gave up 7 bases and J gave up 5 bases, with 14 bases separating them. CDR3 size: 13 residues. Germline-derived CDR1 and CDR2 are MNHEY and SVGAGI.

This rearrangement joins TRBV27 to TRBJ2-3; D remains unclear. This CDR3 has 16 amino acids. Germline CDR1 and CDR2: MNHEY and SMNVEV (reference sequence). V lost 7 bases and J 0 bases, leaving 17 bases between the germline ends. The CDR3 nucleotides read TGTGCCAGCACCACGGTGTGGGCCCCAAGCACAGATACGCAGTATTTT. This codes for CASTTVWAPSTDTQYF.

This sequence joins TRBV9 and TRBJ2-7, with 11 bases matching TRBD1. V shed 4 bases, J shed 3 bases, and the junction held 3 bases outside the gene matches. The CDR3 contains 14 residues. CDR1 is SGDLS and CDR2 is YYNGEE in the germline V gene. CDR3 nucleotides: TGTGCCAGCAGCTTGGGACAGGGGGGCTACGAGCAGTACTTC. Translating it yields CASSLGQGGYEQYF.

J is TRBJ1-2 and V is TRBV2, with D maybe TRBD1 (6 bases). The V end lost 3 bases, the J end lost 6 bases, and 14 bases lay between the germline ends. The CDR3 is 14 amino acids. CDR1 SNHLY and CDR2 FYNNEI come from the germline V gene. CDR3 DNA sequence: TGTGCCAGCAGTGAGCAGGGGAGACTTGATGGCTACACCTTC. Protein: CASSEQGRLDGYTF.

This clone was seen a few times. The rearrangement joins TRBV9 to TRBJ2-2, with D possibly TRBD1 on 5 matching bases. The germline V and J ends were trimmed by 1 base and 6 bases, with 13 bases remaining between them. Looked up from germline, CDR1 is SGDLS and CDR2 is YYNGEE. This CDR3 has 15 residues. The CDR3 nucleotides are TGTGCCAGCAGCGTATACCAGGGTGGATCCGGGGAGCTGTTTTTT. This sequence encodes CASSVYQGGSGELFF.

The chain couples TRBV30 to TRBJ1-5; D is undetermined. The germline V and J ends were trimmed by 4 bases and 3 bases, with 16 bases remaining between them. Germline CDR1 is GTSNPN and CDR2 is SVGIG (reference sequence). The CDR3 sequence is 15 residues long. The CDR3 spells CAWTTGERLNQPQHF. CDR3 DNA: TGTGCCTGGACAACCGGCGAGAGGCTCAATCAGCCCCAGCATTTT.

V gene TRBV25-1 combines with J gene TRBJ1-5; TRBD1 aligns across 10 bases. Germline V lookup: CDR1 MGHDK, CDR2 SYGVNS. Germline trimming cut 1 base from V and 6 bases from J; bases unmatched to any gene: 6. The CDR3 is 16 residues long. The CDR3 nucleotides read TGTGCCAGCAGTGAATCCGGGACAGGGGCGGTTCAGCCCCAGCATTTT. This translates into CASSESGTGAVQPQHF.

The chain uses TRBV11-2 and TRBJ1-2; D unclear. V was shortened by 4 bases and J by 8 bases, with 17 bases between the two germline ends. Germline CDR1 is SGHAT and CDR2 is FQNNGV. This CDR3 contains 14 residues. CDR3 in amino acids: CASSSYAGAGGYTF. The CDR3 DNA reads as TGTGCCAGCAGCTCTTATGCGGGTGCTGGAGGCTACACCTTC.

The chain combines TRBV7-2 with TRBJ1-2; possible D gene TRBD1, 5 bases. The CDR3 has 15 amino acids. The V end lost 0 bases, the J end lost 6 bases, and 14 bases lay between the germline ends. Germline-derived CDR1 and CDR2 are SGHTA and FQGNSA. CDR3 in amino acids: CASSLAPGTFDGYTF. CDR3 coding DNA: TGTGCCAGCAGCTTAGCTCCCGGGACCTTCGATGGCTACACCTTC. Full variable domain (rest looked up from reference TRBV7-2 and TRBJ1-2): GAGVSQSPSNKVTEKGKDVELRCDPISGHTALYWYRQSLGQGLEFLIYFQGNSAPDKSGLPSDRFSAERTGGSVSTLTIQRTQQEDSAVYLCASSLAPGTFDGYTFGSGTRLTVV.

This chain joins TRBV9 and TRBJ1-2; D may be TRBD1 (5 bases). Trimming shortened V by 5 bases and J by 4 bases, and 15 bases separated the two germline ends. The CDR3 has 14 amino acids. Germline values: CDR1 SGDLS, CDR2 YYNGEE. The CDR3 DNA sequence: TGTGCCAGCAGTCGCGGGGGGGTAAGCTATGGCTACACCTTC. It encodes CASSRGGVSYGYTF.

The chain links TRBV21-1 to TRBJ2-7; the DNA was not used to check the table's D call, TRBD2. TRBV21-1 is recorded as a pseudogene. This CDR3 region has 13 residues. The CDR3 here is CASSSGGPYEQYF. The DNA of the CDR3 is TGTGCCAGCAGTTCGGGAGGGCCGTACGAGCAGTACTTC.

The V and J genes are TRBV30 and TRBJ1-4, with 11 bases aligning to TRBD1. Germline V gene sequence: CDR1 GTSNPN, CDR2 SVGIG (reference sequence). V lost 1 base to trimming and J lost 7 bases; unmatched junction nucleotides: 2. The CDR3 runs to 14 residues. The DNA of the CDR3 is TGTGCCTGGAGTGGGGACAGGGGGAGTGAAAAACTGTTTTTT. Residues: CAWSGDRGSEKLFF. Full variable domain (outside the CDR3, taken from reference TRBV30 and TRBJ1-4): SQTIHQWPATLVQPVGSPLSLECTVEGTSNPNLYWYRQAAGRGLQLLFYSVGIGQISSEVPQNLSASRPQDRQFILSSKKLLLSDSGFYLCAWSGDRGSEKLFFGSGTQLSVL.

This clone was recorded only once. The chain combines TRBV30 with TRBJ1-6, with D perhaps TRBD1 (6 bases). Looked up from germline, CDR1 is GTSNPN and CDR2 is SVGIG (reference sequence). Trimming cost V 8 bases and J 0 bases, with 17 bases left between them. The CDR3 totals 16 residues. CDR3 protein: CAVEGGGSSYNSPLHF. The CDR3 region has the DNA TGTGCCGTCGAGGGAGGGGGGAGCTCCTATAATTCACCCCTCCACTTT.

This rearrangement joins TRBV28 to TRBJ2-7, with D perhaps TRBD2 (6 bases). CDR3 length: 15 amino acids. The V end lost 6 bases, the J end lost 3 bases, and 18 bases lay between the germline ends. Looked up from germline, CDR1 is MDHEN and CDR2 is SYDVKM. CDR3 loop: CASSPPGTRYYEQYF. CDR3 DNA sequence: TGTGCCAGCAGCCCCCCCGGGACTCGATACTACGAGCAGTACTTC.

This rearrangement joins TRBV7-2 to TRBJ2-7; TRBD2 is a possible D gene (5 bases). The CDR3 consists of 12 residues. Per the germline V gene, CDR1 is SGHTA and CDR2 is FQGNSA. V dropped 1 base and J dropped 10 bases, with 11 bases sitting between them. In DNA form, the CDR3 reads TGTGCCAGCAGCTTAGATTTTGGGAGTCAGTACTTC. It codes for CASSLDFGSQYF.

The rearrangement joins TRBV19 to TRBJ1-1; 7 nucleotides line up with TRBD1. Germline CDR1 is LNHDA and CDR2 is SQIVND (reference sequence). The V segment lost 9 bases and the J segment 5 bases; nucleotides outside the gene matches: 9. CDR3 length equals 13 residues. CDR3 in amino acids: CASLRQGGTEAFF. Here the CDR3 DNA reads TGTGCCAGCCTCAGACAGGGTGGGACTGAAGCTTTCTTT. Complete variable domain (other parts from reference TRBV19 and TRBJ1-1): DGGITQSPKYLFRKEGQNVTLSCEQNLNHDAMYWYRQDPGQGLRLIYYSQIVNDFQKGDIAEGYSVSREKKESFPLTVTSAQKNPTAFYLCASLRQGGTEAFFGQGTRLTVV.

This chain's CDR3 is CASMEERGNNEQFF. CDR3 DNA: TGTGCCAGCATGGAGGAGCGGGGGAACAATGAGCAGTTCTTC. This chain links TRBV2 with TRBJ2-1; 8 bases are a match to TRBD2. This CDR3 region has 14 residues. In germline, CDR1 is SNHLY, CDR2 FYNNEI. The trim removed 7 bases at V and 5 bases at J, leaving 7 bases unmatched.